Listed below are T cell receptor beta chains from one sample, sequenced in a study of CXCR3-negative and CXCR3-positive naive CD8 T cells. From the 5' RACE reads, TCRdb lists one entry per CDR3 protein and no DNA. Its clone listing holds some 8,200 distinct CDR3 sequences. Sequenced: naive CXCR3- CD8+ T cells from blood. The origin of the receptors is a human donor in good health. Some clones in this sample may be carry-over from other donors' samples. CDR3s include the opening cysteine and the closing phenylalanine or tryptophan. The size of a clone is reported for some rows only, either as once, few or many, or as a class for expanded clones.

>TRBV4-3|TRBJ1-2|medium-sized
CASSPGEEGVQGYTF
>TRBV29-1|TRBJ1-2|medium-sized
CSVSPGTNYGYTF
>TRBV25-1|TRBJ2-1|.
CASSGGTGGNEQFF
>TRBV15|TRBJ1-1|.
CATSRVRANTEAFF
>TRBV12-3/TRBV12-4|TRBJ2-7|.
CASSSPLDRVRGEQYF
>TRBV14|TRBJ1-1|.
CASKDGVRAEAFF
>TRBV4-2|TRBJ2-5|medium-sized
CASNQGIQETQYF
>TRBV6-2/TRBV6-3|TRBJ2-7|.
CASSLLLADYEQYF
>TRBV11-3|TRBJ1-1|.
CASSSRQEGVNTEAFF
>TRBV20-1|TRBJ2-3|.
CSARSSRVSGTDTQYF
>TRBV5-1|TRBJ2-1|.
CASSHILAGIYNEQFF
>TRBV28|TRBJ2-1|.
CASVIAGDNEQFF
>TRBV12-3/TRBV12-4|TRBJ1-1|medium-sized
CAGRAAGLTEAFF
>TRBV5-1|TRBJ2-3|.
CASSLNRQATDTQYF
>TRBV7-9|TRBJ2-1|.
CASSSDGYNEQFF
>TRBV25-1|TRBJ1-1|medium-sized
CASSEMGQGAGEAFF
>TRBV29-1|TRBJ2-1|medium-sized
CSVYLAGVYNEQFF